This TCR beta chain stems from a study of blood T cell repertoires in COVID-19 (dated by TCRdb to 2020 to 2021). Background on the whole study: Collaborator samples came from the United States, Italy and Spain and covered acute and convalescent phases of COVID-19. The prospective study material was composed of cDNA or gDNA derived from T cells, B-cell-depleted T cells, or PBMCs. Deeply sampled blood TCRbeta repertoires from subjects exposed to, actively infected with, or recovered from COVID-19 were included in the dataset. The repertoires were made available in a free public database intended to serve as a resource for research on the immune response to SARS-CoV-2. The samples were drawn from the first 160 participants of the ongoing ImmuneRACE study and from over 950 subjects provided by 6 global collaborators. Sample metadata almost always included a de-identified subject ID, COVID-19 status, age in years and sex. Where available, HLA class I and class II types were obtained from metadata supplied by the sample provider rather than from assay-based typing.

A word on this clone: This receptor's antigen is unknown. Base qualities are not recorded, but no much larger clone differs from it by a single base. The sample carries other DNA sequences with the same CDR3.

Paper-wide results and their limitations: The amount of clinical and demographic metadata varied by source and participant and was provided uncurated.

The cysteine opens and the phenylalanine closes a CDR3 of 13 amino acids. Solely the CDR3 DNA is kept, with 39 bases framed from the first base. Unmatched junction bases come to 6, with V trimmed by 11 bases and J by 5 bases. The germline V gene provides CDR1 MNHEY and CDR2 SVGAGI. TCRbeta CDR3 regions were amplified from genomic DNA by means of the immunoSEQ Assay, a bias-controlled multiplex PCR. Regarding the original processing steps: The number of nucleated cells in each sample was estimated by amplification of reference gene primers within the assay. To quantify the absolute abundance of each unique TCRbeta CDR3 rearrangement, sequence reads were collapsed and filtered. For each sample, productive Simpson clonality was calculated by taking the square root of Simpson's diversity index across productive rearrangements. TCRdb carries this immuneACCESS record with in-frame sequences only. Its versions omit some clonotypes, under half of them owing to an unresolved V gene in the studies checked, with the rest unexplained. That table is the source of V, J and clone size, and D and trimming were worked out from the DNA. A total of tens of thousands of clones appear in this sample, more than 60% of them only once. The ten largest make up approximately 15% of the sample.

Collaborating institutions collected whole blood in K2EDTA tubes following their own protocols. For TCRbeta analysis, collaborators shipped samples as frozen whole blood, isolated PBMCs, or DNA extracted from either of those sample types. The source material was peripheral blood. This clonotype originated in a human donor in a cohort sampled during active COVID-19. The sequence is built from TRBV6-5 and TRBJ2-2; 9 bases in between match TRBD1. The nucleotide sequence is TGTGCCTCCAGGACAGGGGATACCGGGGAGCTGTTTTTT. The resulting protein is CASRTGDTGELFF.